The sequence of this T cell receptor beta chain was determined in a study of T cell responses to AZD1222 COVID-19 vaccine. About this clone itself: Antigen: not known.

Profiled with immunoSEQ multiplex PCR; TCRdb holds only in-frame clones, not every one. The sample includes roughly 100,000 clones, 93% of them seen just once. The V end lost 3 bases, the J end lost 5 bases, and 13 bases lay between the germline ends. Germline CDR1 reads LNHDA; CDR2 reads SQIVND (reference sequence). The CDR3 totals 14 residues. Study-level findings and limits: Recipients of AZD1222 seropositive at baseline numbered only 6 or 7.

The source is an adult in good health. The rearrangement uses TRBV19 and TRBJ1-1; D ambiguous. Source: peripheral blood, taken on day 0 of AZD1222 vaccination. CDR3 bases: TGTGCCAGTAGTATTCGAAGACACGGGACTGAAGCTTTCTTT. Translated, it gives CASSIRRHGTEAFF. Full variable domain (missing parts from reference TRBV19 and TRBJ1-1): DGGITQSPKYLFRKEGQNVTLSCEQNLNHDAMYWYRQDPGQGLRLIYYSQIVNDFQKGDIAEGYSVSREKKESFPLTVTSAQKNPTAFYLCASSIRRHGTEAFFGQGTRLTVV.